The clone carrying this T cell receptor beta chain was seen a handful of times. Its target is not known. The entry originates in a study of PD-1 blockade in classical Hodgkin lymphoma. Overall study findings and caveats: Unlike CD8+ TCR diversity, which did not rise significantly by C4D1, CD4+ TCR diversity did. Repertoire difference causes, possibly disease activity or prior therapy, remain undefined.

Time point in this sample: cycle 4 day 1 (C4D1), after six to seven weeks of nivolumab. Relapses following autologous stem cell transplantation were seen in all patients, with brentuximab vedotin exposure varying. Sequenced by immunoSEQ multiplex PCR; TCRdb stores in-frame clones only, minus some. The repertoire holds about 33,000 clones, with approximately 70% as singletons. The source is a human donor with classical Hodgkin lymphoma. The sample in question was peripheral blood mononuclear cells (PBMCs), obtained before the fourth cycle of nivolumab.

The CDR3 sequence is CASSPYLAGDSYNEQFF. The CDR3 coding sequence is TGCGCCAGCAGCCCGTACCTCGCGGGGGATTCCTACAATGAGCAGTTCTTC. The V gene is TRBV4-3, the J gene TRBJ2-1; TRBD2 matches 7 bases. J gave up 1 base and V 4 bases, and 10 bases lay outside the gene matches. CDR3 length: 17 amino acids. Germline CDR1 and CDR2: LGHNA and YSLEER.